Listed below are T cell receptor beta chains from one sample, sequenced in a study of blood T cell repertoires in COVID-19. Sequencing was performed with immunoSEQ multiplex PCR; in TCRdb, only in-frame clones are kept and a portion is missing. This repertoire shows about 68,000 clones, approximately 90% found once; its top ten account for less than 9%. Input material: peripheral blood. The receptors shown here come from a man younger than 40 with acute or convalescent COVID-19. The conserved cysteine and the conserved F or W are not part of the CDR3 here. Each record gives: V gene, clone size, CDR3 protein. Clone size, where shown, is once, few, many, or a class for clones that have expanded.

>TRBV7-2|-
ASSRDRWSYEQY
>TRBV6-4|-
ASSVVGGRTDTQY
>TRBV6-5|-
ASRPGTAFYEQY
>TRBV5-1|-
ASSLISLAGVYEQY
>TRBV19|-
ATRQGAPINTGELF
>TRBV14|-
ASSPSGPDTQY
>TRBV2|-
ASSRQGVSTEAF
>TRBV28|-
ASEANRGYEQY
>TRBV30|few
AWSLRLVNEQY
>TRBV6-5|-
ARWTAKRGRYEQY
>TRBV19|-
ASSIGRGSYEQY
>TRBV6-6|once
ASSHVLAAYEQY
>TRBV6-2/TRBV6-3|few
ASSYSGGGPGEQF
>TRBV5-1|-
ASSLAGSGTTIGNEQF
>TRBV3-1/TRBV3-2|-
ASSQEIWTGPTYEQY
>TRBV30|-
ACQGLAGAPGDTGELF
>TRBV6-7|-
ASSSLPNYGYT
>TRBV12-5|-
ASGPGTGYNEQF
>TRBV18|-
ASSSGTGGAYGYT
>TRBV4-1|-
ASSQTPGQGNLYEQY
>TRBV28|once
ASSPGGGYEQY
>TRBV11-2|once
ASSSRLVSYNEQF
>TRBV7-2|few
ASSFGGQGNQPQH
>TRBV27|-
ASRDRAEQY
>TRBV7-9|few
ASSTLGQGDGYT
>TRBV11-3|-
ASSPGGQTQY
>TRBV6-2/TRBV6-3|-
ASSQAYEQF
>TRBV19|-
ASSMGGGGADEQY
>TRBV5-4|-
ASSWGTGGAFEQY
>TRBV6-1|-
ASSEGTGTGADTQY
>TRBV2|few
ASSRFSGSGNEQF
>TRBV6-5|-
ASRSTGQSYEQY
>TRBV29-1|-
SVVSEINYGYT
>TRBV18|-
ASSESGRSRNEQF
>TRBV9|-
ASSGDSSNQPQH
>TRBV28|few
ASSHQVQSEQY
>TRBV7-2|-
ASSQDRNTEAF
>TRBV7-9|-
ASSEGYEQY
>TRBV27|-
ASSFGPNYGYT
>TRBV19|-
ASTTGGVAGELF
>TRBV3-1/TRBV3-2|-
ASSQARAQSSYNSPLH
>TRBV20-1|-
SASRNSNYGYT